This T cell receptor beta chain came from a study of blood T cell repertoires in COVID-19. Unmatched junction bases numbered 9, after V lost 5 bases and J lost 0 bases. Germline CDR1 reads SGHTA; CDR2 reads FQGNSA. The CDR3 has 16 residues. As originally analysed: Nucleated cell number was recorded as an estimate derived from reference gene primer amplification. Profiled with immunoSEQ multiplex PCR; TCRdb holds only in-frame clones, not every one. The V and J calls and clone size were taken over from that table, and D and trimming were inferred from the DNA. The sample contains a few hundred thousand clones, 80% to 90% of which appear only once.

This TCR was sampled from a woman of 80 years or more with active or convalescent COVID-19. This sequence joins TRBV7-2 and TRBJ2-7; TRBD2 matches at 8 bases. The specimen was peripheral blood. CDR3: CASSPRGGHNSYEQYF. Written as DNA, the CDR3 is TGTGCCAGCAGCCCCCGGGGGGGGCACAACTCCTACGAGCAGTACTTC.